Following are 22 T cell receptor beta chains from one sample sequenced in a study of blood T cell repertoires in COVID-19. The protocol was immunoSEQ multiplex PCR, while the TCRdb copy is restricted to in-frame clones and leaves out a portion. This table has approximately 270,000 clones, under 90% appearing once. Sequenced sample: peripheral blood. The origin of the receptors is a man aged 50-60 years with acute or convalescent COVID-19.

CDR3 in DNA: TGCGCCAGCAGCTCTGACAGGTGGAACACTGAAGCTTTCTTT. Protein: CASSSDRWNTEAFF. The V call is TRBV5-1, the J call TRBJ1-1, with D maybe TRBD1 (6 bases). The CDR3 spans 14 residues. In germline, CDR1 is SGHRS, CDR2 YFSETQ. V dropped 3 bases and J dropped 1 base, with 10 bases sitting between them.

This clone was counted between two and nine times. V gene TRBV3-1 (or the pseudogene TRBV3-2) combines with J gene TRBJ1-3; TRBD1 matches 11 bases. The CDR3 totals 17 residues. V dropped 5 bases and J dropped 3; count of bases not matched to a gene: 9. Germline CDR1 and CDR2: LGHDT and YNNKEL (reference sequence). CDR3 sequence (DNA): TGTGCCAGCAGCACGAGGACAGGGGGCGTCTTTGGAAACACCATATATTTT. Its translation is CASSTRTGGVFGNTIYF.

The rearrangement uses TRBV19 and TRBJ1-4; TRBD1 is a possible D gene (6 bases). Germline V gene sequence: CDR1 LNHDA, CDR2 SQIVND (reference sequence). The V end was cut by 4 bases, the J end by 2 bases, with 17 bases between. CDR3 length equals 17 residues. The CDR3 here is CASSTYGGQKTNEKLFF. For the CDR3, the DNA is TGTGCCAGTAGTACCTACGGGGGGCAGAAGACTAATGAAAAACTGTTTTTT.

J is TRBJ1-6 and V is TRBV5-5; D possibly corresponds to TRBD1 (5 bases). The germline V gene has CDR1 SGHKS and CDR2 YYEKEE (reference sequence). This CDR3 is 15 amino acids long. Between the trimmed V and J ends, which lost 2 bases and 3 bases, there was a span of 9 bases. The CDR3 spells CASSFDSGYNSPLHF. Written as DNA, the CDR3 is TGTGCCAGCAGCTTTGACAGTGGCTATAATTCACCCCTCCACTTT.

The chain employs TRBV11-3 and TRBJ1-4, with TRBD1 as a possible D gene (5 bases). Germline V lookup: CDR1 SGHNT, CDR2 YENEEA. CDR3 length equals 16 residues. V was trimmed by 1 base and J by 0 bases, leaving 9 bases between them. CDR3 residues: CASSLGDSATNEKLFF. CDR3 bases: TGTGCCAGCAGCTTAGGTGACAGTGCAACTAATGAAAAACTGTTTTTT.

The chain recombines TRBV7-2 with TRBJ2-3; 7 positions match TRBD2. The germline V gene has CDR1 SGHTA and CDR2 FQGNSA. The CDR3 sequence is 14 residues long. V was clipped by 7 bases and J by 2 bases; unmatched bases: 6. CDR3 region: CASTGRSVTDTQYF. In DNA form, the CDR3 reads TGTGCCAGCACCGGGAGGTCTGTCACAGATACGCAGTATTTT.

This chain connects TRBV6-5 to TRBJ1-5; D ambiguous. Looked up from germline, CDR1 is MNHEY and CDR2 is SVGAGI. The CDR3 spans 14 residues. Trimming took off 8 bases at V and 2 bases at J, with 13 bases between the two ends. CDR3 residues: CASVYQRGNQPQHF. For the CDR3, the DNA is TGTGCCAGCGTTTATCAGCGGGGCAATCAGCCCCAGCATTTT.

The chain couples TRBV10-3 to TRBJ1-2; the match to TRBD1 covers 8 bases. V gave up 0 bases and J gave up 2 bases; unmatched junction bases: 2. The CDR3 is 15 amino acids. CDR1 and CDR2 (germline): ENHRY, SYGVKD. The DNA of the CDR3 is TGTGCCATCAGTGAGTCCCGACAGGGGAACTATGGCTACACCTTC. Its protein is CAISESRQGNYGYTF.

This chain links TRBV10-3 with TRBJ2-2, with 7 bases identical to TRBD2. Germline CDR1 ENHRY, CDR2 SYGVKD. The CDR3 runs to 14 residues. V was clipped by 9 bases and J by 1 base; unmatched bases: 5. The CDR3 protein is CAIRDYQNTGELFF. The CDR3 bases are TGTGCCATTCGGGACTACCAGAACACCGGGGAGCTGTTTTTT.

This rearrangement joins TRBV11-2 to TRBJ1-6; 8 bases agree with TRBD1. This CDR3 has 15 residues. The J segment lost 10 bases and the V segment lost 5 bases, leaving 10 bases of the junction unmatched. CDR1 is SGHAT, CDR2 FQNNGV, per germline. The CDR3, as DNA: TGTGCCAGCAGCCACCCTAGACAGGGGAGGTCACCCCTCCACTTT. Its protein product is CASSHPRQGRSPLHF.

The CDR3 bases are TGTGCCAGCAGCTTAGCGCTTGGGACAGGGCTTTACGAGCAGTACTTC. This gives the protein CASSLALGTGLYEQYF. The chain carries TRBV7-9 and TRBJ2-7; 9 positions agree with TRBD1. The CDR3 loop spans 16 amino acids. V shed 0 bases and J 4 bases; nucleotides not matched to a gene: 7. CDR1 is SEHNR and CDR2 is FQNEAQ in the germline V gene (reference sequence).

The chain employs TRBV20-1 and TRBJ1-1, with a tentative D call TRBD1 (5 bases). V lost 4 bases and J 7 bases, leaving 10 bases between the germline ends. The CDR3 extends over 11 amino acids. CDR1 is DFQATT and CDR2 is SNEGSKA in the germline V gene (reference sequence). CDR3 nucleotides: TGCAGTGCTACGCTGGGGCATGAAGCTTTCTTT. This sequence encodes CSATLGHEAFF.

The chain is built from TRBV27 and TRBJ2-7; 10 bases map to TRBD1. This CDR3 has 17 amino acids. Germline lookup yields CDR1 MNHEY and CDR2 SMNVEV (reference sequence). V trimming: 5 bases; J trimming: 5 bases; junction bases outside the gene matches: 15. CDR3 in DNA: TGTGCCAGCAGTCAGGGGTGGGGGACAGGGGCCCACCACGAGCAGTACTTC. The encoded protein is CASSQGWGTGAHHEQYF.

The chain combines TRBV20-1 with TRBJ1-6, with D uncertain. Trimming cost V 3 bases and J 10 bases, with 13 bases left between them. Germline CDR1 DFQATT, CDR2 SNEGSKA (reference sequence). CDR3 length: 13 amino acids. This chain's CDR3 is CSASGGKESPLHF. CDR3 nucleotide sequence: TGCAGTGCTAGTGGAGGGAAGGAGTCACCCCTCCACTTT.

The chain has TRBV2 and TRBJ1-1; possible D gene TRBD1, 5 bases. Trimming cost V 2 bases and J 5 bases, with 12 bases left between them. CDR1 SNHLY and CDR2 FYNNEI come from the germline V gene. This CDR3 is 14 amino acids long. This CDR3 reads CASSELTGGTEAFF. The DNA of the CDR3 is TGTGCCAGCAGTGAACTCACCGGGGGGACTGAAGCTTTCTTT.

The CDR3 nucleotides are TGCGCCAGCAGCCTACAGGGGTTAGGCCCTGGGGCCAACGTCCTGACTTTC. Translation gives CASSLQGLGPGANVLTF. The chain employs TRBV5-1 and TRBJ2-6; 7 nucleotides match TRBD1. Germline V gene lookup returns CDR1 SGHRS and CDR2 YFSETQ. This CDR3 region has 17 residues. With V trimmed by 4 bases and J by 2 bases, 9 bases remained unmatched.

The V gene is TRBV19, the J gene TRBJ1-4; D gene uncertain. The ends were cut back, 4 bases at V and 5 bases at J, with 11 bases in the middle. Looked up from germline, CDR1 is LNHDA and CDR2 is SQIVND (reference sequence). This CDR3 contains 14 residues. Written as DNA, the CDR3 is TGTGCCAGTAGTAGGCAGTCACCAAATGAAAAACTGTTTTTT. This codes for CASSRQSPNEKLFF.

This chain uses TRBV5-6 with TRBJ2-1; D unclear. V shed 4 bases and J shed 5 bases, with 13 bases lying between them. Germline CDR1 is SGHDT and CDR2 is YYEEEE. The CDR3 consists of 14 residues. For the CDR3, the DNA is TGTGCCAGCAGCGTGGCCGGGTCCCACAATGAGCAGTTCTTC. Translating it yields CASSVAGSHNEQFF.

The V gene is TRBV2, the J gene TRBJ1-4, with 11 bases that match TRBD1. With 5 bases clipped from V and 6 bases from J, the junction kept 5 bases outside the gene matches. Germline-derived CDR1 and CDR2 are SNHLY and FYNNEI. The CDR3 spans 15 residues. CDR3 in DNA: TGTGCCAGCAGTTTACCGGGACAGGGGGATGAAAAACTGTTTTTT. This gives the protein CASSLPGQGDEKLFF.

V gene TRBV6-4 combines with J gene TRBJ2-1; possibly TRBD2 for D (6 bases). The germline gives CDR1 MRHNA, CDR2 SNTAGT. Trimming took off 3 bases at V and 8 bases at J, with 14 bases between the two ends. This CDR3 is 14 amino acids long. The CDR3 loop reads CASSEGAGRDEQFF. In DNA form, the CDR3 reads TGTGCCAGCAGTGAAGGAGCGGGTAGGGATGAGCAGTTCTTC.

This chain uses TRBV6-6 with TRBJ2-1, with 13 bases fitting TRBD2. In germline, CDR1 is MNHNY, CDR2 SVGAGI (reference sequence). There are 16 residues in the CDR3. The J segment lost 3 bases and the V segment lost 7 bases, leaving 6 bases of the junction unmatched. CDR3 protein: CASTGLAGDNYNEQFF. The CDR3 DNA reads TGTGCCAGCACCGGACTAGCGGGGGACAACTACAATGAGCAGTTCTTC.

This clone was counted only a few times. The chain recombines TRBV29-1 with TRBJ2-1, with 8 bases identical to TRBD2. The germline V gene has CDR1 SQVTM and CDR2 ANQGSEA. Losses at the gene ends were 6 bases for V and 4 bases for J; bases not matched to a gene: 5. The CDR3 has 13 amino acids. The CDR3 region has the DNA TGCAGCGTAACTAGCGGCGGTTACAATGAGCAGTTCTTC. It translates to CSVTSGGYNEQFF.